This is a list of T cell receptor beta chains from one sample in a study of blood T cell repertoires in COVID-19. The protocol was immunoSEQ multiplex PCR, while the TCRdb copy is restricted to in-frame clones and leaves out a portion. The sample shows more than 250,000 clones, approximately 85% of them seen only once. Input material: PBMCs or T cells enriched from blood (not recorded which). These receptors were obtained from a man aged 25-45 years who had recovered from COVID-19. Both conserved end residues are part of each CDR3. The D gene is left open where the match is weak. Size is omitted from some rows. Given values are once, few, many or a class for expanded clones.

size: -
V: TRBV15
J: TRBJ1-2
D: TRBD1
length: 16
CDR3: CATSRGTPGQLYGYTF
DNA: TGTGCCACCAGCAGAGGTACCCCGGGACAGCTCTATGGCTACACCTTC

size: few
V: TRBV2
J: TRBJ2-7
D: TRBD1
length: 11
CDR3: CASTYRGGQYF
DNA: TGTGCCAGCACGTACAGGGGCGGGCAGTACTTC

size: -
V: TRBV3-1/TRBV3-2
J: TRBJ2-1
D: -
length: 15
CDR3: CASSQDPGSYNEQFF
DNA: TGTGCCAGCAGCCAAGATCCGGGGTCCTACAATGAGCAGTTCTTC

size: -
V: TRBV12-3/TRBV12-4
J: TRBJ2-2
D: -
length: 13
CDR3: CASRPPTAGELFF
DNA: TGTGCCAGCAGGCCCCCTACCGCCGGGGAGCTGTTTTTT

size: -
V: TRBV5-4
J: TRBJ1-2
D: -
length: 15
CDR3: CASSLESGIRYGYTF
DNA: TGTGCCAGCAGCTTGGAATCCGGGATACGATATGGCTACACCTTC

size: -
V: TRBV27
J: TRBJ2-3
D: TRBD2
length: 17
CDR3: CASSFHEAGGRTDTQYF
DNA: TGTGCCAGCAGTTTCCATGAAGCGGGGGGACGCACAGATACGCAGTATTTT

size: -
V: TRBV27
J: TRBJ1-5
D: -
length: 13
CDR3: CASSLGGPQPQHF
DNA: TGTGCCAGCAGTTTAGGAGGGCCACAGCCCCAGCATTTT

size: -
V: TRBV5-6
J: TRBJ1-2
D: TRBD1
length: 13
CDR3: CASTITGGYGYTF
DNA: TGTGCCAGCACCATAACAGGGGGCTATGGCTACACCTTC

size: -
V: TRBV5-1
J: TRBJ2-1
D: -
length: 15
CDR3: CASSLEPGADNEQFF
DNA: TGCGCCAGCAGCTTGGAACCAGGGGCGGACAATGAGCAGTTCTTC

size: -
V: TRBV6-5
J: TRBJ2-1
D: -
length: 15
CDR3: CASEGLGSSYNEQFF
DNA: TGTGCCAGTGAAGGACTGGGGAGCTCCTACAATGAGCAGTTCTTC

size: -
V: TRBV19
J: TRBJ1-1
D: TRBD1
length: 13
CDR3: CASMDRGRTEAFF
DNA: TGTGCCAGTATGGACAGGGGTCGGACTGAAGCTTTCTTT

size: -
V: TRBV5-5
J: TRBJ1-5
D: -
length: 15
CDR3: CASSRELYSNQPQHF
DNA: TGTGCCAGCAGCCGCGAGCTTTATAGCAATCAGCCCCAGCATTTT

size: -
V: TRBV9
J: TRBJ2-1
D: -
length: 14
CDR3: CASSPGLAENEQFF
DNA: TGTGCCAGCAGCCCCGGGCTAGCTGAGAATGAGCAGTTCTTC

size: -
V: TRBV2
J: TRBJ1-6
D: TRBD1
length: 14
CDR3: CASSADRGSTPLHF
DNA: TGTGCCAGCAGCGCCGACAGGGGGTCGACACCCCTCCACTTT

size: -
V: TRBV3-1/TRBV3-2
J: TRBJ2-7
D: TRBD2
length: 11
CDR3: CASGLAYEQYF
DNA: TGTGCCAGCGGACTAGCCTACGAGCAGTACTTC

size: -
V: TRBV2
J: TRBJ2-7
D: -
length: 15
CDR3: CASSPIHRVSYEQYF
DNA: TGTGCCAGCAGTCCTATACACAGAGTCTCCTACGAGCAGTACTTC

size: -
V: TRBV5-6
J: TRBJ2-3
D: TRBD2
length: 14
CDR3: CASSDTSAPDTQYF
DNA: TGTGCCAGCAGCGACACTAGCGCCCCAGATACGCAGTATTTT

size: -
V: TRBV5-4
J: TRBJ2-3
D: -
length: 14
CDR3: CASSLRRAMDTQYF
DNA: TGTGCCAGCAGCTTGAGGCGGGCAATGGATACGCAGTATTTT

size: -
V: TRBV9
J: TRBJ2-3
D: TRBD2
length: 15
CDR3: CASNLAGVSTDTQYF
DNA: TGTGCCAGCAACTTAGCGGGGGTTAGCACAGATACGCAGTATTTT

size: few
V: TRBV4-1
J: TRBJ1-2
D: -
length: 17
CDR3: CASSKDYQGSMPYGYTF
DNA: TGCGCCAGCAGCAAAGATTATCAGGGGTCAATGCCCTATGGCTACACCTTC

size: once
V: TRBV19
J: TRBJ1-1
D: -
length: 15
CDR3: CASSISVAENTEAFF
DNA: TGTGCCAGTAGTATTTCTGTAGCCGAGAACACTGAAGCTTTCTTT

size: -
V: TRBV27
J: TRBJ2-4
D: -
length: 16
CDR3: CASAQNRVLAKNIQYF
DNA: TGTGCCAGCGCCCAAAACAGGGTACTAGCCAAAAACATTCAGTACTTC

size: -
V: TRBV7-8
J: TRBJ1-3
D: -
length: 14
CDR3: CASSRRYSGNTIYF
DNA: TGTGCCAGCAGCCGACGTTACTCTGGAAACACCATATATTTT

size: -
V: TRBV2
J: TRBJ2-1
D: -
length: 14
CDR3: CASSWDSRYNEQFF
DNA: TGTGCCAGCAGCTGGGACTCCAGGTACAATGAGCAGTTCTTC

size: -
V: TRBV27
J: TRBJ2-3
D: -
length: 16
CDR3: CASRGLGRTEWDTQYF
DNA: TGTGCCAGCAGGGGCTTGGGGCGTACCGAGTGGGATACGCAGTATTTT

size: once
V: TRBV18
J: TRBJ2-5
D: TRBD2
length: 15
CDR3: CASSPRAGGLETQYF
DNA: TGTGCCAGCTCACCACGTGCGGGGGGACTGGAGACCCAGTACTTC